This T cell receptor beta chain was recovered during a study of blood T cell repertoires in COVID-19 (dated by TCRdb to about 2020). Looking at the study overall: The collaborator samples originated in the United States, Italy and Spain and spanned the acute and convalescent phases of COVID-19. The material from the prospective study consisted of cDNA or gDNA derived from T cells, B-cell-depleted T cells, or PBMCs. Subjects who had been exposed to COVID-19, were actively infected with it, or had recovered from it provided the deeply sampled blood TCRbeta repertoires that made up the dataset. A freely available public database, intended as a resource for researchers studying the immune response to SARS-CoV-2, is where the repertoires were released. The samples were drawn from two sources: the first 160 participants of the ongoing ImmuneRACE study, and over 950 subjects contributed by 6 global collaborators. Sample metadata almost always included a de-identified subject ID, COVID-19 status, age in years and sex. Where HLA class I and class II types were available, the types were taken from metadata supplied by the sample provider, not from assay-based typing.

General conclusions and limits of the study: The amount of clinical and demographic metadata varied by source and participant and was provided uncurated.

The immunoSEQ Assay, a bias-controlled multiplex PCR, was used to amplify TCRbeta CDR3 regions from genomic DNA. In the source study's methods: Within the assay, amplification of reference gene primers was used to estimate how many nucleated cells each sample contained. To quantify the absolute abundance of each unique TCRbeta CDR3 rearrangement, sequence reads were collapsed and filtered. For each sample, productive Simpson clonality was calculated as the square root of Simpson's diversity index over productive rearrangements. The table comes from immuneACCESS by way of TCRdb, which keeps in-frame sequences with V and J called. Part of the clones is missing from these tables; in studies checked, under half for an unresolved V gene and the rest for unknown reasons. V and J calls and clone size come straight from that table; D and trimming were deduced from the DNA. For this sample there are some 160,000 clones; 80% appear just once. The ten most abundant clones make up 4.5% to 6% of the sample.

Whole blood was collected in K2EDTA tubes by collaborating institutions according to the institutions' own protocols. For TCRbeta analysis, collaborators shipped samples in one of three forms: frozen whole blood, isolated PBMCs, or DNA extracted from either of those sample types. Remarks on this clone: Its antigen remains undetermined. No base-level quality is on record; no much larger clone is a single base apart.

Material: peripheral blood. The receptor was isolated from a woman aged 50 to 60 with acute or convalescent COVID-19.

At the DNA level, the sequence is TGTGCCAGCGGGAGGTGGAGAGGGATGGCAACTAATGAAAAACTGTTTTTT. This gives the protein CASGRWRGMATNEKLFF. This chain joins TRBV7-9 to TRBJ1-4; no D gene can be assigned with confidence. V is pared back by 8 bases and J by 0 bases, with 19 bases lying between the germline termini. Including cysteine and phenylalanine, the CDR3 has 17 amino acids. Of all the DNA, just the CDR3 is kept, 51 bases in frame from base 1. The germline V gene (reference sequence) provides CDR1 SEHNR and CDR2 FQNEAQ.